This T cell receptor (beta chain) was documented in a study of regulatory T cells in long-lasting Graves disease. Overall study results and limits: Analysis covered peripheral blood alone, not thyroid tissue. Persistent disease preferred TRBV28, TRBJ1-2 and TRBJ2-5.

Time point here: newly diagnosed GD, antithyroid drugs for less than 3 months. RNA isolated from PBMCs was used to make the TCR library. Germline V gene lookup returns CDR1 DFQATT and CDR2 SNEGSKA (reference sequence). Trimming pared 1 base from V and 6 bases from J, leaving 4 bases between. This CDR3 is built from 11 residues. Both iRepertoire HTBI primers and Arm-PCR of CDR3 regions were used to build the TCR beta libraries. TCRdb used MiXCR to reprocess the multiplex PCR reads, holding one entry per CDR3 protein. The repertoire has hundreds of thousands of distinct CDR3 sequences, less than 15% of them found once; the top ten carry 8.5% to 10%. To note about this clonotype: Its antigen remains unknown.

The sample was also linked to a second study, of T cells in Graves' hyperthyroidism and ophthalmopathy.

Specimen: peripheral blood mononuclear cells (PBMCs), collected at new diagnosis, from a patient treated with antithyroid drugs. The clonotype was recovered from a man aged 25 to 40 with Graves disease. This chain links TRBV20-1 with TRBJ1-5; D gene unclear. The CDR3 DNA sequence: TGCAGTGCTAGAGGTAGTCAGCCCCAGCATTTT. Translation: CSARGSQPQHF.